The rows below give T cell receptor beta chains drawn from one sample of a study of neurological immune-mediated disorders. TCRdb independently ran MiXCR on the 5' RACE reads; one entry per CDR3 protein. Of 45,000 or so distinct CDR3 sequences in the sample, around a fifth are singletons; the top ten hold about 4.7%. The sample was PBMCs. These receptors originate from a man aged 55 to 69 with HTLV-1-associated myelopathy (HAM/TSP). Both conserved end residues are part of each CDR3.

CDR3: CASSQEDHADTDMQYF
length: 16
J: TRBJ2-3
V: TRBV4-1

CDR3: CATRTSGSSGEQFF
length: 14
J: TRBJ2-1
V: TRBV24-1

CDR3: CASSLEGESTEAFF
length: 14
J: TRBJ1-1
V: TRBV9

CDR3: CASSRSGGNGNTIYF
length: 15
J: TRBJ1-3
V: TRBV4-1

CDR3: CASSGLQGGTEAFF
length: 14
J: TRBJ1-1
V: TRBV25-1

CDR3: CATNRDPAGNSYNEQFF
length: 17
J: TRBJ2-1
V: TRBV15

CDR3: CSATPPQGSTDTQYF
length: 15
J: TRBJ2-3
V: TRBV20-1

CDR3: CASSKRQEQYF
length: 11
J: TRBJ2-7
V: TRBV7-8

CDR3: CASSVDSGRGETQYF
length: 15
J: TRBJ2-5
V: TRBV9

CDR3: CASSLSSTQETQYF
length: 14
J: TRBJ2-5
V: TRBV5-6

CDR3: CSVDSGVEKLFF
length: 12
J: TRBJ1-4
V: TRBV29-1

CDR3: CASSLGPGESANQPQHF
length: 17
J: TRBJ1-5
V: TRBV5-6

CDR3: CASRSSHGSSEAFF
length: 14
J: TRBJ1-1
V: TRBV28

CDR3: CASAARETHEQFF
length: 13
J: TRBJ2-1
V: TRBV5-4

CDR3: CASIQGTAGNTIYF
length: 14
J: TRBJ1-3
V: TRBV28

CDR3: CASWTEFYEQYF
length: 12
J: TRBJ2-7
V: TRBV6-6